This T cell receptor beta chain was recovered during a study of cytomegalovirus exposure and HLA in healthy donors. Study-wide points: Later analysis placed DRB1 highest and HLA-C lowest in TCR association rates, which differed by HLA locus. There were 150 or so TCR beta chains listed as cytomegalovirus-associated. The records held CMV serostatus as the only immune exposure information.

A few counts support this clone. Antigen: not known. V was clipped by 0 bases and J by 5 bases, with 14 bases between them. The CDR3 covers 15 residues. Germline CDR1 and CDR2: SGHNT and YYREEE (reference sequence). With 60 Vbeta and 13 Jbeta primers, the PCR was carried out. The repertoire was sequenced with immunoSEQ multiplex PCR; TCRdb's copy has only in-frame clones and lacks some. Found here are 180,000 or so clones, about 9.4% of them singletons; the top ten hold approximately 1.5%. The specimen was PBMCs. This chain connects TRBV5-4 to TRBJ2-5; D is possibly TRBD2 (7 bases). This clonotype was obtained from a woman aged 30 to 39 in good health and CMV-seropositive. CDR3 nucleotide sequence: TGTGCCAGCAGCTTGGCTCGGGGGGCTTCTGAGACCCAGTACTTC. Protein sequence: CASSLARGASETQYF.